This T cell receptor beta chain was found in a study of blood T cell repertoires in COVID-19. Overall study context: From the United States, Italy and Spain came samples of acute and convalescent COVID-19. T cells, B-cell-depleted T cells, or PBMCs supplied cDNA or gDNA.

In the original analysis: Amplification of reference gene primers provided the estimated nucleated cell counts. Generated by immunoSEQ multiplex PCR, the TCRdb table keeps only in-frame clones and is missing some. V and J calls plus clone size are reproduced from that table; the DNA served to infer D and trimming. The table lists roughly 250,000 clones, nearly 85% of them singletons. The CDR3 covers 15 residues. Trimming left V 5 bases short and J 4 bases short, with 15 bases between. Germline assignment: CDR1 WNHNN and CDR2 SYGVQD (reference sequence). The chain has TRBV10-1 and TRBJ1-3; no firm D call. The material sequenced was peripheral blood. This clonotype was sampled from a human donor in a cohort sampled during active COVID-19. The CDR3 sequence is CASSSFEVSGNTIYF. CDR3 nucleotides: TGCGCCAGCAGTTCCTTCGAGGTTTCGGGAAACACCATATATTTT.